This entry describes one T cell receptor beta chain. The CDR3 totals 15 residues. The V gene end was trimmed by 0 bases and the J gene end by 5 bases; junction bases not matched to a gene: 4. Looked up from germline, CDR1 is MNHEY and CDR2 is SMNVEV (reference sequence). Libraries were prepared by immunoSEQ multiplex PCR; TCRdb keeps only in-frame clonotypes and omits some of them. The data contain around 70,000 clones, just over 90% of them seen just once; the ten biggest clones take up over 4.5%. This sample is part of a study of resident and recirculating memory T cells in vitiligo. Stability required unchanged lesions during the previous 6 months.

This TCR was sampled from a male donor with vitiligo. The chain couples TRBV27 to TRBJ1-5; 7 bases are a match to TRBD1. The specimen was blood. CDR3 protein: CASSLSIGGHQPQHF. Written as DNA, the CDR3 is TGTGCCAGCAGTTTATCGATAGGGGGCCATCAGCCCCAGCATTTT.